This T cell receptor (beta chain) was observed in a study of neurological immune-mediated disorders. Study-wide context: Secondary progressive disease was present in 3, and relapsing-remitting disease in roughly 30, of the approximately 35 multiple sclerosis patients.

V trimming: 0 bases; J trimming: 6 bases; junction bases outside the gene matches: 9. Germline CDR1 SGHRS, CDR2 YFSETQ. This CDR3 has 16 residues. In this sample, this clonotype turned up many times. 2 million PBMCs stored at -80 C were the source of the unsorted libraries. TCRdb fed the 5' RACE reads into MiXCR, producing one record per CDR3 protein. The data hold 54,000 or so distinct CDR3 sequences, with about 3.8% observed a single time. The receptor comes from a man in his 60s with multiple sclerosis. This chain uses TRBV5-1 with TRBJ2-5; 9 nucleotides match TRBD1. Sequencing input: PBMCs. The CDR3 DNA reads as TGCGCCAGCAGCTTGGAACAGGGGGCGCTTCTGAAGACCCAGTACTTC. Its translation is CASSLEQGALLKTQYF.